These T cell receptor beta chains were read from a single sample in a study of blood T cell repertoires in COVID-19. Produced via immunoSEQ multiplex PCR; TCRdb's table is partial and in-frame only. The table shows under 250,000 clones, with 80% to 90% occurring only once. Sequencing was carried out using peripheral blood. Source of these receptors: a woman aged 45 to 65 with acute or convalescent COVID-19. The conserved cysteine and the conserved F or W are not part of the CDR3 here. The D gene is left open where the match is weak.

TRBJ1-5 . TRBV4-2 ASSQGAAYSNQPQH
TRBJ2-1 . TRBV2 ASSVGDEQF
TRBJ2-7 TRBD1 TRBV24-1 ATSRTGEPYEQY
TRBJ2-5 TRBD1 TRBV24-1 ATSKGQGREETQY
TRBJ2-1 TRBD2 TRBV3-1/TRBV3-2 ASSLAGATEQF
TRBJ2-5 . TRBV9 ASSPGSGGAGETQY
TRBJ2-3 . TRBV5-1 ASSYSESGGVTDTQY
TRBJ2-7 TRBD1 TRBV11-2 ASKPGQYVLEQY
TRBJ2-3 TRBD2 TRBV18 ASSPPGLAGIGGDTQY
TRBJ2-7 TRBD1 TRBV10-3 AISERDRAYEQY
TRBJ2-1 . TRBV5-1 ASSPPGWGSGDNEQF
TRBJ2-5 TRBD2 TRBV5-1 ASSSPGPGGETQY
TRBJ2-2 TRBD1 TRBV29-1 SVVVTGPGELF
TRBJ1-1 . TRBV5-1 ASSPTTTVTNTEAF
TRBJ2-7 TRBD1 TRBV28 ASTLTGDEQY
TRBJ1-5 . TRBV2 ASSVSRSNQPQH
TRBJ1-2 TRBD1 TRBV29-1 SVDRTGLYGYT
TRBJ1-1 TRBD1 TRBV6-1 ASSESNRDREAF
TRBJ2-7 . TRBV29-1 SAEVPAEAYEQY
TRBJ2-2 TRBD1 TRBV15 ATSIPQGRAGGYGELF
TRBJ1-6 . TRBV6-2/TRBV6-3 ASSDTRYNSPLH
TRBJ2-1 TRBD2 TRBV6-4 ASSEREGNEQF
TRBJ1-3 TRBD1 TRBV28 ASSDRQGEGNTIY
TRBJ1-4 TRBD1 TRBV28 ASSYTPGQGKGENEKLF
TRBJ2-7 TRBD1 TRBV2 ASKDRGLYEQY
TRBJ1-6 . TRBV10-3 AISDRGLLNNSPLH